The 26 T cell receptor beta chains listed next were all sequenced from one sample in a study of Tregs in tolerant kidney transplant recipients. Produced via immunoSEQ multiplex PCR; TCRdb's table is partial and in-frame only. This sample's table has more than 30,000 clones. This specimen consisted of CD8+ T cells from blood, obtained before the transplant. These TCRs come from a human donor who received a combined kidney and bone marrow transplant.

On this clone itself: The CDR3 end is not reached by the read, which stops 3 residues before it; the germline J gene fills it in. The chain has TRBV14 and TRBJ1-2; 7 nucleotides line up with TRBD1. V shed 6 bases and J 3 bases; nucleotides not matched to a gene: 7. Looked up from germline, CDR1 is SGHDN and CDR2 is FVKESK. The CDR3 length is 14 residues. The CDR3 loop is CASSLQGYDYGYTF. CDR3 bases read: TGTGCCAGCAGTTTACAGGGGTATGACTATGGC.

Concerning this clone itself: The read ends 3 residues shy of where the CDR3 ends; the end is completed using the germline J gene. V and J are TRBV5-1 and TRBJ2-7; TRBD2 might be the D (6 bases). V was shortened by 3 bases and J by 3 bases, with 13 bases between the two germline ends. CDR1 SGHRS and CDR2 YFSETQ come from the germline V gene. This CDR3 is 14 amino acids long. The CDR3 protein is CASSSSDSGYEQYF. CDR3 bases read: TGCGCCAGCAGCTCGTCGGATAGCGGCTACGAG. Full variable domain (missing parts from reference TRBV5-1 and TRBJ2-7): KAGVTQTPRYLIKTRGQQVTLSCSPISGHRSVSWYQQTPGQGLQFLFEYFSETQRNKGNFPGRFSGRQFSNSRSEMNVSTLELGDSALYLCASSSSDSGYEQYFGPGTRLTVT.

Remarks on this clone: The read comes to an end 3 residues before the CDR3 does, leaving the germline J gene to fill in the end. The chain is built from TRBV19 and TRBJ2-1, with 11 bases aligning to TRBD2. Germline V gene lookup returns CDR1 LNHDA and CDR2 SQIVND (reference sequence). Trimming at V came to 5 bases and at J to 6 bases, leaving 9 bases not matched to a gene. CDR3 size: 16 residues. Partial CDR3 DNA: TGTGCCAGTAGTCCTGTAGCGGGAGGGCCGGGCAATGAG. Amino acids: CASSPVAGGPGNE. The complete CDR3 sequence is CASSPVAGGPGNEQFF.

Of note for this clone: The read comes to an end 3 residues before the CDR3 does, leaving the germline J gene to fill in the end. This chain connects TRBV13 to TRBJ2-7, with a tentative D call TRBD1 (5 bases). The CDR3 totals 15 residues. V was clipped by 5 bases and J by 4 bases, with 18 bases between them. Looked up from germline, CDR1 is PRHDT and CDR2 is FYEKMQ (reference sequence). This CDR3 reads CASSRWGAGWYEQYF. The sequenced part of the CDR3 DNA is TGTGCCAGCAGCAGATGGGGCGCAGGGTGGTACGAG.

Here the CDR3 reads CASSTRGQVNQPQHF. The covered CDR3 bases are TGTGCCAGTAGTACCCGGGGACAGGTAAATCAGCCC. The genes are TRBV19 and TRBJ1-5; TRBD1 matches 8 bases. The sequence runs out 3 residues before the end of the CDR3; the remainder is reconstructed from the germline J gene. This CDR3 has 15 amino acids. V lost 4 bases and J lost 4; bases outside the gene matches: 6. Germline CDR1 LNHDA, CDR2 SQIVND (reference sequence).

Concerning this clone: The CDR3 end falls 3 residues outside the read, so it is completed with the germline J gene. The chain has TRBV29-1 and TRBJ1-4; 7 positions agree with TRBD1. The CDR3 has 13 residues. The V and J ends lost 7 bases and 3 bases, in that order; junction bases with no gene match: 5. The V gene's germline CDR1 is SQVTM and CDR2 ANQGSEA. The sequenced part of the CDR3 DNA is TGCAGCGCCGTAGGGACAGCTAATGAAAAA. It translates to CSAVGTANEK. The CDR3 in its entirety is CSAVGTANEKLFF.

Note on this clone: The sequence runs out 3 residues before the end of the CDR3; the remainder is reconstructed from the germline J gene. The chain is built from TRBV10-1 and TRBJ2-7; TRBD2 matches at 11 bases. The CDR3 runs to 15 residues. J lost 4 bases, V lost 7 bases, and 9 bases had no gene match. Germline V gene data show CDR1 as WNHNN and CDR2 as SYGVQD (reference sequence). CDR3 DNA (partial): TGCGCCAGCATTCTGGCTAGCGGGAGGTATTACGAG. This gives the protein CASILASGRYYE. The whole CDR3 sequence reads CASILASGRYYEQYF.

Notes on this clone: The CDR3 extends 3 residues past the end of the read, so its final part is completed from the germline J gene. The V call is TRBV11-3, the J call TRBJ2-7; tentatively, D is TRBD1 (6 bases). Germline-derived CDR1 and CDR2 are SGHNT and YENEEA. This CDR3 has 15 amino acids. V was cut by 2 bases and J by 1 base, with 12 bases left in between. CDR3 amino acids: CASSLHQGSSYEQYF. The sequenced CDR3 bases are TGTGCCAGCAGCTTACATCAGGGGAGTTCCTACGAG.

With regard to this clone: The observed sequence ends 3 residues before the CDR3 terminus, with the missing tail filled in from the germline J gene. The rearrangement uses TRBV28 and TRBJ2-7; tentatively, D is TRBD2 (6 bases). Germline-derived CDR1 and CDR2 are MDHEN and SYDVKM. The CDR3 length is 16 residues. Trimming cost V 1 base and J 2 bases, with 15 bases left between them. The part of the CDR3 DNA that was read is TGTGCCAGCAGTTTATCCTCCCTACTAGCAGCCTACGAG. It is translated as CASSLSSLLAAYE. The entire CDR3 protein is CASSLSSLLAAYEQYF.

Concerning this clone itself: The read finishes 3 residues shy of the CDR3 end, and the germline J gene is used to complete it. The gene calls are TRBV7-8 and TRBJ2-5; 8 bases are shared with TRBD2. This CDR3 is 16 amino acids long. V was pared by 0 bases and J by 4 bases, with 7 bases of the junction left unmatched. The germline gives CDR1 SGHVS, CDR2 FQNEAQ. The part of the CDR3 DNA that was read is TGTGCCAGCAGCTTAGCAGAACCGGGAGGGGGAGAGACC. Its translation is CASSLAEPGGGET. Given in full, the CDR3 is CASSLAEPGGGETQYF.

Concerning this clone itself: The read halts 3 residues ahead of the CDR3 end, with the missing end drawn from the germline J gene. The chain combines TRBV19 with TRBJ2-6; 8 nucleotides line up with TRBD1. CDR1 and CDR2 from the germline V gene are LNHDA and SQIVND (reference sequence). The CDR3 totals 15 residues. Losses at the gene ends were 5 bases for V and 4 bases for J; bases not matched to a gene: 4. CDR3 loop: CASSWTGYGANVLTF. CDR3 DNA, as far as it was read: TGTGCCAGTAGTTGGACAGGGTACGGGGCCAACGTC.

To note about this clone: Read data end 3 residues before the CDR3 end; the end is taken from the germline J gene. This chain joins TRBV14 and TRBJ2-5, with TRBD1 as a possible D gene (7 bases). With 0 bases removed from V and 5 bases from J, the gap between germline ends came to 19 bases. The length of the CDR3 is 17 residues. CDR1 is SGHDN and CDR2 is FVKESK in the germline V gene. The CDR3 spells CASSQDVAGGGWETQYF. The sequenced CDR3 bases are TGTGCCAGCAGCCAAGATGTAGCAGGGGGAGGTTGGGAGACC.

To note about this clone: The read comes to an end 3 residues before the CDR3 does, leaving the germline J gene to fill in the end. The chain links TRBV2 to TRBJ1-1, with 9 bases lining up with TRBD1. V shed 10 bases and J 3 bases; nucleotides not matched to a gene: 15. The length of the CDR3 is 16 residues. Germline CDR1 and CDR2: SNHLY and FYNNEI. Incomplete CDR3 DNA: TGTGCCATCGACTTAACTCGGACAGGGGAACACACTGAA. This sequence encodes CAIDLTRTGEHTE. The full CDR3 protein reads CAIDLTRTGEHTEAFF.

Regarding this clone: The read stops 3 residues short of the end of the CDR3; the missing end is completed from the germline J gene. The gene calls are TRBV5-6 and TRBJ2-5; no clear D. This CDR3 region has 15 residues. Deletions cut 4 bases from V and 4 bases from J, with 17 bases between. CDR1 and CDR2 (germline): SGHDT, YYEEEE. CDR3 region: CASSPLGTVGETQYF. Partial CDR3 DNA: TGTGCCAGCAGCCCCCTGGGTACAGTGGGAGAGACC.

The sequenced part of the CDR3 DNA is TGCGCCAGCAGCTTGGAGGGGACTAGCGGGCTCTACAATGAG. It specifies CASSLEGTSGLYNE. The full CDR3 protein reads CASSLEGTSGLYNEQFF. This sequence joins TRBV5-1 and TRBJ2-1, with 12 bases that match TRBD2. The read halts 3 residues ahead of the CDR3 end, with the missing end drawn from the germline J gene. Germline V gene lookup returns CDR1 SGHRS and CDR2 YFSETQ. CDR3 length: 17 residues. V trimming: 0 bases; J trimming: 3 bases; junction bases outside the gene matches: 4.

CDR3: CASSPGLGVIEQFF. The sequenced CDR3 bases are TGTGCCAGCAGCCCGGGACTAGGGGTTATTGAG. The chain uses TRBV7-6 and TRBJ2-1; 8 positions match TRBD2. Read sequence stops 3 residues before the CDR3 end, and the germline J gene provides the missing end. The CDR3 length is 14 residues. J gave up 9 bases and V 5 bases, and 9 bases lay outside the gene matches. CDR1 and CDR2 from the germline V gene are SGHVS and FNYEAQ.

CDR3 DNA (partial): TGTGCCAGTAGTATAAGGCCAGCGGGAGTTTCCTACGAG. Its protein is CASSIRPAGVSYE. The complete CDR3 protein is CASSIRPAGVSYEQYF. V gene TRBV19 combines with J gene TRBJ2-7, with 8 bases that match TRBD2. The read terminates 3 residues ahead of where the CDR3 ends, so the germline J gene completes it. The V gene's germline CDR1 is LNHDA and CDR2 SQIVND (reference sequence). V shed 2 bases and J 1 base; nucleotides not matched to a gene: 7. The length of the CDR3 is 16 residues.

With regard to this clone: Read coverage stops 3 residues before the CDR3 terminus; the germline J gene supplies the remainder. This chain joins TRBV9 and TRBJ2-7; 7 bases align to TRBD2. This CDR3 has 14 residues. Losses at the gene ends were 2 bases for V and 1 base for J; bases not matched to a gene: 3. Germline V gives CDR1 SGDLS, CDR2 YYNGEE. The CDR3 DNA, read in part, is TGTGCCAGCAGCGTGGCGGGAGAATCCTACGAG. Amino acid sequence: CASSVAGESYE. The CDR3, in full, reads CASSVAGESYEQYF.

As for this clone: The read ends 3 residues early relative to the CDR3; the germline J gene fills the gap. V is TRBV7-8 and J is TRBJ1-1; 7 nucleotides line up with TRBD1. V dropped 3 bases and J dropped 6; count of bases not matched to a gene: 1. This CDR3 is 12 amino acids long. In germline, CDR1 is SGHVS, CDR2 FQNEAQ. Incomplete CDR3 DNA: TGTGCCAGCAGCTTCGACAGGGCTGAA. Translation: CASSFDRAE. The whole CDR3 sequence reads CASSFDRAEAFF.

As regards this clone: The read terminates 3 residues ahead of where the CDR3 ends, so the germline J gene completes it. This rearrangement joins TRBV20-1 to TRBJ2-7, with TRBD2 as a possible D gene (6 bases). V was trimmed by 4 bases and J by 2 bases, leaving 30 bases between them. The CDR3 spans 19 residues. CDR1 DFQATT and CDR2 SNEGSKA come from the germline V gene (reference sequence). The chain's CDR3 is CSATSERLGLGGPPYEQYF. Incomplete CDR3 DNA: TGCAGTGCTACCAGTGAGAGATTGGGGTTGGGGGGACCTCCCTACGAG.

Turning to this clone: The sequenced fragment ends 3 residues before the CDR3 boundary, so the rest is inferred from the germline J gene. The V and J genes are TRBV10-3 and TRBJ1-5; 10 nucleotides agree with TRBD1. The junction had 11 bases not matched to a gene; V was cut back by 0 bases and J by 6 bases. The germline V gene has CDR1 ENHRY and CDR2 SYGVKD. The CDR3 spans 18 residues. CDR3 DNA (partial): TGTGCCATCAGTGAGTCGATTAACCAGGGGACAGGGGCTCAGCCC. Amino acids: CAISESINQGTGAQP. The whole CDR3 sequence is CAISESINQGTGAQPQHF.

Remarks on this clone: The read falls 3 residues short of the CDR3 end, and the missing part is taken from the germline J gene. This chain links TRBV19 with TRBJ1-6, with D tentatively TRBD1 (5 bases). The germline V and J ends were trimmed by 3 bases and 9 bases, with 6 bases remaining between them. Germline values: CDR1 LNHDA, CDR2 SQIVND (reference sequence). This CDR3 contains 12 residues. The chain's CDR3 is CASSIGGSPLHF. CDR3 bases read: TGTGCCAGTAGTATCGGGGGTTCACCC.

A remark on this clone: The CDR3 end falls 3 residues outside the read, so it is completed with the germline J gene. This sequence joins TRBV5-5 and TRBJ2-7; 7 bases are a match to TRBD2. Germline-derived CDR1 and CDR2 are SGHKS and YYEKEE (reference sequence). V shed 0 bases, J shed 2 bases, and the junction held 2 bases outside the gene matches. This CDR3 comprises 14 residues. CDR3 DNA, as far as it was read: TGTGCCAGCAGCTTGGACGGACTAGCCTACGAG. Residues: CASSLDGLAYE. The whole CDR3 protein reads CASSLDGLAYEQYF.

Concerning this clone itself: The CDR3 end is not reached by the read, which stops 3 residues before it; the germline J gene fills it in. The chain combines TRBV18 with TRBJ2-5, with 8 positions matching TRBD1. Germline V gene sequence: CDR1 KGHSH, CDR2 LQKENI. This CDR3 has 15 residues. Trimming at V came to 2 bases and at J to 0 bases, leaving 2 bases not matched to a gene. Incomplete CDR3 DNA: TGTGCCAGCTCACCAGCGACAGGGGACCAAGAGACC. Protein sequence: CASSPATGDQET. The full CDR3 protein reads CASSPATGDQETQYF.

With regard to this clone: The read gets to within 3 residues of the CDR3 end, and the germline J gene fills in the rest. This chain uses TRBV19 with TRBJ2-2; perhaps TRBD2 as D (5 bases). The CDR3 has 17 amino acids. Per the germline V gene, CDR1 is LNHDA and CDR2 is SQIVND (reference sequence). Trimming removed 1 base from V and 5 bases from J, with 17 bases in between. CDR3: CASSIALIGVGTGELFF. CDR3 DNA (partial): TGTGCCAGTAGTATAGCATTGATCGGGGTGGGGACCGGGGAG.

Note on this clone: The CDR3 end lies 3 residues beyond the end of the read and is filled in from the germline J gene. The chain has TRBV7-6 and TRBJ2-7; D ambiguous. CDR3 length: 14 amino acids. The V gene's germline CDR1 is SGHVS and CDR2 FNYEAQ. Trimming removed 1 base at V and 3 bases at J, with 10 bases between. The CDR3 is CASSLGNSYYEQYF. The covered CDR3 bases are TGTGCCAGCAGCTTAGGTAATAGCTACTACGAG.